This TCR beta chain is from a study of T cell clones after liver transplantation. Thawed unstimulated PBMCs were FACS-sorted by CD3, CD4 and CD8 into two populations. Of note for this clone: The target antigen is unknown.

Assay: immunoSEQ multiplex PCR; the TCRdb copy retains only in-frame clones and omits some. The repertoire has roughly 80,000 clones, 65% to 85% of them found once; the top ten carry around 0.5%. The CDR3 consists of 13 residues. The germline V and J ends were trimmed by 7 bases and 8 bases, with 15 bases remaining between them. Germline assignment: CDR1 SGHDT and CDR2 YYEEEE. Overall study findings and caveats: Low donor cell numbers restricted donor-reactive repertoire measurement in two subjects.

The chain is built from TRBV5-6 and TRBJ1-4; D is possibly TRBD1 (6 bases). Source: CD4+ T cells from blood, taken around 42 months after liver transplant. The receptor comes from a human patient who received a liver transplant. The T cells may come from the graft donor. As DNA, the CDR3 is TGTGCCAGCCAGAACACAGGGAACGAAAAACTGTTTTTT. Its translation is CASQNTGNEKLFF.